This TCR beta chain was identified in a study of cytomegalovirus exposure and HLA in healthy donors. The CDR3 spans 16 residues. The junction had 11 bases not matched to a gene; V was cut back by 4 bases and J by 4 bases. CDR1 is SGHRS and CDR2 is YFSETQ in the germline V gene. The count of this clone is one. Its antigen remains unknown. Using immunoSEQ multiplex PCR, the repertoire was profiled, and TCRdb retains in-frame clones only, with some absent. The sample holds 75,000 to 95,000 clones, about 96% seen once. Study results and caveats: In vitro testing confirmed a few CMV-associated chains as specific for CMV antigens. Cytomegalovirus status, reportedly, was diagnosed with high specificity and sensitivity by the classifier.

Input material: PBMCs. The V call is TRBV5-1, the J call TRBJ1-2; 9 positions match TRBD1. This TCR came from a man between 18 and 35 years old in good health and CMV-seronegative. In nucleotides, the CDR3 is TGCGCCAGCAGCAATGCCGGGACAGGGAGCGGCTATGGCTACACCTTC. Its translation: CASSNAGTGSGYGYTF. The complete variable domain, with remaining parts taken from reference TRBV5-1 and TRBJ1-2, reads KAGVTQTPRYLIKTRGQQVTLSCSPISGHRSVSWYQQTPGQGLQFLFEYFSETQRNKGNFPGRFSGRQFSNSRSEMNVSTLELGDSALYLCASSNAGTGSGYGYTFGSGTRLTVV.